This T cell receptor beta chain is drawn from a study of shared clonotypes between healthy human individuals. Regarding this clone: The target antigen is unknown.

Whole-study results and caveats: Researchers sampled blood only, noting tissue repertoires likely differ. The study found lower generation probabilities in non-shared clonotypes than in those shared by all four donors. Depth of sequencing was expected to influence donor clonotype sharing.

Sequencing was performed with immunoSEQ multiplex PCR; in TCRdb, only in-frame clones are kept and a portion is missing. The sample lists approximately 2,200,000 clones, roughly 91% occurring once. V trimming: 6 bases; J trimming: 4 bases; junction bases outside the gene matches: 13. CDR1 MDHEN and CDR2 SYDVKM come from the germline V gene. The CDR3 loop spans 16 amino acids. The naive CD8 subset, CD45RO-negative cells positively selected for CCR7, excluded terminally differentiated effector memory CD45RA+ cells. The receptor was derived from a young man in good health. Some clones in this sample may be carry-over from other donors' samples. This chain connects TRBV28 to TRBJ2-7; 9 nucleotides line up with TRBD2. Sequencing was performed on naive CD8+ T cells from PBMCs. CDR3 sequence: CASRSNTLAGSYEQYF. CDR3 in DNA: TGTGCCAGCAGGAGTAATACCCTAGCGGGAAGTTACGAGCAGTACTTC. Using reference TRBV28 and TRBJ2-7 for the parts outside the CDR3, the full variable domain is DVKVTQSSRYLVKRTGEKVFLECVQDMDHENMFWYRQDPGLGLRLIYFSYDVKMKEKGDIPEGYSVSREKKERFSLILESASTNQTSMYLCASRSNTLAGSYEQYFGPGTRLTVT.